A selection of T cell receptor beta chains follows, all from one sample in a study of T cell responses to AZD1222 COVID-19 vaccine. Here immunoSEQ multiplex PCR was the method, and the copy in TCRdb shows in-frame clones only, minus some. The data hold about 170,000 clones, with approximately 90% observed a single time. The sequences come from peripheral blood, collected on day 0 of AZD1222 vaccination. All receptors derive from an adult in good health. The conserved cysteine and the conserved F or W are not part of the CDR3 here.

j_gene | v_gene | CDR3aa
TRBJ2-7 | TRBV3-1/TRBV3-2 | ASSQEGHTGWD
TRBJ2-7 | TRBV2 | ASSVLAGGINEQY
TRBJ1-1 | TRBV2 | ASSTVLNTEAF
TRBJ2-7 | TRBV20-1 | SASRTPGQGYEQY
TRBJ1-5 | TRBV7-9 | ASTLDGTGNQPQH
TRBJ2-7 | TRBV14 | ASSRQGAPGSYEQY
TRBJ2-7 | TRBV30 | AWTEQGTYHEQY
TRBJ1-5 | TRBV6-6 | ASSRTGGDQPQH
TRBJ1-1 | TRBV29-1 | SVAANTEAF
TRBJ1-1 | TRBV11-2 | ASSLGTTNTEAF
TRBJ2-2 | TRBV29-1 | SVEDLSPGMGTGELF
TRBJ2-7 | TRBV7-2 | ASSLVAGGSGEQY
TRBJ2-5 | TRBV4-2 | ASSQDPSKGETQY
TRBJ2-1 | TRBV5-1 | ASSRLAPSSYNEQF
TRBJ1-1 | TRBV30 | AWSPRGRNTEAF
TRBJ2-3 | TRBV20-1 | SASQAGGHTQY